The source of this T cell receptor (beta chain) is a study of T cell clonotyping in hematopoietic cell transplantation. Whole-study findings and limits: Recipient TCR diversity dropped after transplant; expanded clonotypes rose from day 30 to 180. Without cell sorting, CD4 versus CD8 contributions remain unresolved. Graft donor and pretransplant recipient Inverse Simpson Index values predicted broader posttransplant TCR diversity.

Recipients were bled about 28 days pretransplant and at posttransplant days 30, 100, 180. Concerning this clone itself: The antigen remains undetermined.

The germline V gene encodes CDR1 ENHRY and CDR2 SYGVKD. Trimming removed 6 bases at V and 0 bases at J, with 6 bases between. The CDR3 has 13 residues. Clones were read by immunoSEQ multiplex PCR, and TCRdb kept only the in-frame ones, dropping some. The data hold approximately 15,000 clones, with approximately 81% observed a single time. This material consisted of PBMCs, taken 100 days after allogeneic stem cell transplant. The V and J genes are TRBV10-3 and TRBJ1-3; D is ambiguous. This receptor was obtained from a male patient between 60 and 69 years old who had an allogeneic stem cell transplant from a related donor, so the T cells may come from the graft donor. Some clones in this sample may be carry-over from other donors' samples. Written as DNA, the CDR3 is TGTGCCATCAGGGATAGCTCTGGAAACACCATATATTTT. It translates to CAIRDSSGNTIYF.